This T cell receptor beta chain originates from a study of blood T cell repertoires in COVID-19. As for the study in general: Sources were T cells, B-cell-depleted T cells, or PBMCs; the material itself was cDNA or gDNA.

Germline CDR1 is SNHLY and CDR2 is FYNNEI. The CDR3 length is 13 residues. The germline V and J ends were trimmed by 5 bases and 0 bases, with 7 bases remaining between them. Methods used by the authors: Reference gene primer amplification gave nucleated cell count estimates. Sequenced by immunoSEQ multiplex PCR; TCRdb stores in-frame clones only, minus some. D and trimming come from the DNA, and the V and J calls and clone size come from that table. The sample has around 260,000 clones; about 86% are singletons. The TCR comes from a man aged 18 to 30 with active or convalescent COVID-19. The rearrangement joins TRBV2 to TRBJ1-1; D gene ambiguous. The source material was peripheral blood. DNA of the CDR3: TGTGCCAGCAGTACGGAGGTGAACACTGAAGCTTTCTTT. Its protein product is CASSTEVNTEAFF.